This T cell receptor (beta chain) was retrieved from a study of T cells after somatic rescue of genetic block. V was clipped by 4 bases and J by 5 bases; unmatched bases: 6. CDR3 size: 14 residues. The V gene's germline CDR1 is SGHRS and CDR2 YFSETQ. Assay: immunoSEQ multiplex PCR; the TCRdb copy retains only in-frame clones and omits some. The table records about 14,000 clones, around three quarters of them present only once. Sequencing used peripheral blood mononuclear cells (PBMCs). The chain employs TRBV5-1 and TRBJ2-1; 7 nucleotides align to TRBD2. The origin of this receptor is a boy aged 5-17 years. The CDR3 here is CASSQWTRDNEQFF. As DNA, the CDR3 is TGCGCCAGCAGCCAATGGACTAGAGACAATGAGCAGTTCTTC.